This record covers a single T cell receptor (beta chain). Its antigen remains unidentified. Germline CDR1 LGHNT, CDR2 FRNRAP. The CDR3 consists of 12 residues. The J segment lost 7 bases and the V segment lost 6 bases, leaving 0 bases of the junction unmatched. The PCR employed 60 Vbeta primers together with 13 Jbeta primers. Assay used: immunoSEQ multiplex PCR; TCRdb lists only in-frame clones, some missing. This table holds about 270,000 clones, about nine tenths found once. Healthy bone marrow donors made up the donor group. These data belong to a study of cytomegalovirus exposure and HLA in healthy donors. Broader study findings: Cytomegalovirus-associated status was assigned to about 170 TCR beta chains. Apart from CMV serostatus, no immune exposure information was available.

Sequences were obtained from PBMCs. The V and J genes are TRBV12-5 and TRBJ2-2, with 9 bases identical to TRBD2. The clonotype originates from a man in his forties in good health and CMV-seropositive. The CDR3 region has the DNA TGTGCTAGTGGGCGGGAGGGCGGGGAGCTGTTTTTT. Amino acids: CASGREGGELFF.